Following are 9 T cell receptor beta chains from one sample sequenced in a study of blood T cell repertoires in COVID-19. TCRdb's copy holds only in-frame clones and misses some; the assay was immunoSEQ multiplex PCR. The sample has 60,000 to 85,000 clones, roughly 80% seen once. The sample comprised peripheral blood. The source is a man of 80 years or more with acute or convalescent COVID-19.

This clone has only a few counts. The rearrangement joins TRBV5-4 to TRBJ2-2; D is perhaps TRBD1 (5 bases). Germline lookup yields CDR1 SGHNT and CDR2 YYREEE (reference sequence). CDR3 length equals 14 residues. V lost 5 bases to trimming and J lost 2 bases, with 10 bases between them. The CDR3 bases are TGTGCCAGCAGACAGGTTCTCAACACCGGGGAGCTGTTTTTT. The encoded protein is CASRQVLNTGELFF.

The rearrangement joins TRBV7-9 to TRBJ2-1, with 14 bases aligning to TRBD2. There are 16 residues in the CDR3. Germline trimming cut 2 bases from V and 7 bases from J; bases unmatched to any gene: 4. The germline gives CDR1 SEHNR, CDR2 FQNEAQ (reference sequence). CDR3 bases: TGTGCCAGCAGCTTATGGGGACTAGCGGGAGCGAATGAGCAGTTCTTC. Its protein product is CASSLWGLAGANEQFF.

This chain connects TRBV19 to TRBJ1-1; a weak D match, TRBD1 (6 bases). The germline gives CDR1 LNHDA, CDR2 SQIVND (reference sequence). Trimming pared 6 bases from V and 10 bases from J, leaving 24 bases between. The CDR3 consists of 15 residues. CDR3 nucleotides: TGTGCCAGTAGCCGGACTGGGACATCCTACGACGGAGCTTTCTTT. Translated, it gives CASSRTGTSYDGAFF. The variable domain in full, completed from reference TRBV19 and TRBJ1-1, reads DGGITQSPKYLFRKEGQNVTLSCEQNLNHDAMYWYRQDPGQGLRLIYYSQIVNDFQKGDIAEGYSVSREKKESFPLTVTSAQKNPTAFYLCASSRTGTSYDGAFFGQGTRLTVV.

This sequence joins TRBV28 and TRBJ2-1; D not resolved. Germline V lookup: CDR1 MDHEN, CDR2 SYDVKM. The CDR3 consists of 12 residues. Trimming took off 6 bases at V and 4 bases at J, with 7 bases between the two ends. DNA of the CDR3: TGTGCCAGCAGCCTCGGGTACAATGAGCAGTTCTTC. Residues: CASSLGYNEQFF.

This chain links TRBV7-6 with TRBJ2-3; TRBD2 agrees at 7 bases. The CDR3 contains 12 residues. Trimming cost V 4 bases and J 5 bases; bases outside gene matches: 0. The germline gives CDR1 SGHVS, CDR2 FNYEAQ. DNA of the CDR3: TGTGCCAGCAGCTGGGAGGGAGATACGCAGTATTTT. Protein product: CASSWEGDTQYF.

The genes are TRBV4-3 and TRBJ2-7; 11 bases fit TRBD1. The germline V gene encodes CDR1 LGHNA and CDR2 YSLEER. J lost 2 bases, V lost 1 base, and 1 base had no gene match. CDR3 length: 15 residues. The CDR3 sequence is CASSQGTGGTYEQYF. The CDR3 coding sequence is TGCGCCAGCAGCCAAGGGACAGGGGGCACCTACGAGCAGTACTTC.

The gene calls are TRBV30 and TRBJ2-2, with D possibly TRBD2 on 5 matching bases. Trimming removed 0 bases from V and 4 bases from J, with 12 bases in between. Per germline, CDR1 GTSNPN and CDR2 SVGIG (reference sequence). CDR3 size: 15 residues. As DNA, the CDR3 is TGTGCCTGGAGTGTACTAGGACTGATCACCGGGGAGCTGTTTTTT. Translated: CAWSVLGLITGELFF.

The chain is built from TRBV2 and TRBJ1-6; 8 nucleotides line up with TRBD1. The CDR3 loop spans 15 amino acids. Germline-derived CDR1 and CDR2 are SNHLY and FYNNEI. The V and J ends lost 4 bases and 3 bases, in that order; junction bases with no gene match: 2. The CDR3 region has the DNA TGTGCCAGCAGTGCACAGGGGGGCTATAATTCACCCCTCCACTTT. Translated, it gives CASSAQGGYNSPLHF. The full variable domain, its missing parts supplied by reference TRBV2 and TRBJ1-6, is EPEVTQTPSHQVTQMGQEVILRCVPISNHLYFYWYRQILGQKVEFLVSFYNNEISEKSEIFDDQFSVERPDGSNFTLKIRSTKLEDSAMYFCASSAQGGYNSPLHFGNGTRLTVT.

This clone appeared a few times. This rearrangement joins TRBV19 to TRBJ2-1, with 8 bases aligning to TRBD1. The CDR3 is made up of 12 amino acids. Germline CDR1 reads LNHDA; CDR2 reads SQIVND (reference sequence). With V trimmed by 4 bases and J by 9 bases, 2 bases remained unmatched. The CDR3 protein is CASSTGQGEQFF. In DNA, the CDR3 is TGTGCCAGTAGTACCGGACAGGGTGAGCAGTTCTTC.